The 6 T cell receptor beta chains below come from one sample, sequenced in a study of T cells after posttransplantation cyclophosphamide. Some clones are missing from TCRdb's copy, which holds only in-frame ones; the method was immunoSEQ multiplex PCR. The sample lists about 10,000 clones, about 91% occurring once. The specimen was memory CD4+ T cells sorted from PBMCs. These receptor sequences come from a woman in her fifties or sixties in good health, CMV-negative, and a related stem cell transplant donor.

In its sample, this clone was seen once. The CDR3 region is CASSVAAGGPTDTQYF. CDR3 nucleotide sequence: TGTGCCAGCAGCGTAGCGGCGGGAGGGCCAACAGATACGCAGTATTTT. This chain connects TRBV9 to TRBJ2-3, with 9 positions matching TRBD2. This CDR3 spans 16 amino acids. Per the germline V gene, CDR1 is SGDLS and CDR2 is YYNGEE. Trimming cost V 0 bases and J 3 bases; bases outside gene matches: 5.

V is TRBV10-3 and J is TRBJ2-6; TRBD1 might be the D (5 bases). Germline V lookup: CDR1 ENHRY, CDR2 SYGVKD. This CDR3 is 15 amino acids long. V was clipped by 6 bases and J by 0 bases, with 9 bases between them. DNA of the CDR3: TGTGCCATCAGGGGCAGGGACTCTGGGGCCAACGTCCTGACTTTC. This gives the protein CAIRGRDSGANVLTF.

The CDR3 region has the DNA TGTGCCAGCAGTGCAGCAGATACGCAGTATTTT. Encoded protein: CASSAADTQYF. This chain connects TRBV7-2 to TRBJ2-3, with unresolved D. CDR1 is SGHTA and CDR2 is FQGNSA in the germline V gene. This CDR3 has 11 amino acids. V lost 6 bases and J 4 bases, leaving 5 bases between the germline ends.

The chain is built from TRBV29-1 and TRBJ1-1; tentative D call: TRBD1 (5 bases). This CDR3 spans 15 amino acids. Trimming took 6 bases from V and 4 from J, leaving 21 bases between them. Looked up from germline, CDR1 is SQVTM and CDR2 is ANQGSEA. CDR3 protein: CSVHEPRVLGTEAFF. The CDR3, as DNA: TGCAGCGTCCACGAACCCAGGGTTTTGGGCACTGAAGCTTTCTTT.

The chain is built from TRBV7-6 and TRBJ2-2; D is undetermined. Trimming shortened V by 5 bases and J by 5 bases, and 9 bases separated the two germline ends. Germline V gives CDR1 SGHVS, CDR2 FNYEAQ. The CDR3 is 13 residues long. The CDR3 protein is CASSNTATGELFF. DNA of the CDR3: TGTGCCAGCAGCAACACAGCTACCGGGGAGCTGTTTTTT.

This chain joins TRBV6-5 and TRBJ2-3; perhaps TRBD2 as D (6 bases). The ends were cut back, 7 bases at V and 11 bases at J, with 22 bases in the middle. CDR3 length: 14 residues. Germline CDR1 is MNHEY and CDR2 is SVGAGI. The CDR3 loop is CASISGTPAGGQYF. The CDR3 bases are TGTGCCAGCATATCCGGGACTCCAGCAGGAGGGCAGTATTTT.